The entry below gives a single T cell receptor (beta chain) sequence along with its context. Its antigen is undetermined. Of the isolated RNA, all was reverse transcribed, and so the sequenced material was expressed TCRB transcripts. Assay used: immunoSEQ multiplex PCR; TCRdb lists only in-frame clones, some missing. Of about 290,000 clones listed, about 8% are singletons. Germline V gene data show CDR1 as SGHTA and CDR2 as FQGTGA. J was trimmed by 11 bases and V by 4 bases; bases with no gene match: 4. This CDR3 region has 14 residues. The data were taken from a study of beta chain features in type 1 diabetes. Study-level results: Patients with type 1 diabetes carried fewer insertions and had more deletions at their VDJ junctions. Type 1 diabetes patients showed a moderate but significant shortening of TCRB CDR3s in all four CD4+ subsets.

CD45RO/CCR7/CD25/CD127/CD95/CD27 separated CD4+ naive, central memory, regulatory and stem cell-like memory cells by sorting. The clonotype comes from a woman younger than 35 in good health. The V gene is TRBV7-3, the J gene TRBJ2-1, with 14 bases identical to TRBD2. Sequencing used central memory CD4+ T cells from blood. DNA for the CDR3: TGTGCCAGCAGCTACGGGACTAGCGGGGGAAAGCAGTTCTTC. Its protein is CASSYGTSGGKQFF.